This T cell receptor (beta chain) came from a study of low-dose radiotherapy and immunotherapy resistance in tumors (dated by TCRdb to the early 2020s). Background for the entire study: In Cohort 1, each fraction delivered 0.5 Gy every 2 weeks, and the prescribed total PTV dose was 6.5 Gy. Starting on cycle 1 day 1, patients took 300 mg of aspirin by mouth once a day for four cycles. Cyclophosphamide 200 mg/m2 was administered intravenously every two weeks, one day before each radiation and immunotherapy administration. Eight patients were included in the translational analysis, namely three from the first dose cohort plus the first five from the second dose cohort. For Cohort 2, the dose was 1 Gy per fraction given every two weeks, adding up to 13 Gy in total across 26 weeks. Patients were given nivolumab as a 240 mg flat dose every two weeks and ipilimumab at 1 mg/kg every six weeks, with both drugs delivered intravenously. Trial participants were not randomized into treatment groups.

Interpreted using the paper, the time point label stands for: after trial treatment. Taken with the paper, the label for treatment or condition translates to: LDRT plus nivolumab, ipilimumab, low-dose cyclophosphamide and aspirin (RACIN trial). The donors came from RACIN, which was a single-arm phase I dose-escalation trial that paired nivolumab and ipilimumab with aspirin, low-dose cyclophosphamide and low-dose radiotherapy. Patients were eligible if they had advanced solid tumors that were TIL-negative. Comments on this clonotype: Its antigen is not yet known. A single base is all that separates this from a far larger clone, so a read error is likely.

From a lookup of the germline V gene, CDR1 and CDR2 are MNHEY and SVGAGI. Spanning cysteine to phenylalanine, the CDR3 consists of 15 amino acids. The kept DNA is CDR3 alone, 45 bases in frame from the first base. These reads were obtained on an Illumina HiSeq 2500. First-strand cDNA was synthesized using Superscript III and a set of TRAV- and TRBV-specific primers, so that both TCRalpha and TCRbeta chains were covered. A roughly 20-cycle PCR with Phusion amplified the TCRs, pairing a constant-region primer with the adapter that was attached to the V primers. Amplification of the isolated mRNA was done with the MessageAmp II aRNA Amplification Kit, which involved an approximately 15-hour in vitro transcription at 37 degrees C. mRNA for TCR sequencing was isolated with the Dynabeads mRNA DIRECT Purification Kit. Indexed Illumina adapters were added in a second Phusion PCR of 20 to 25 cycles, and the PCR products were purified with AMPure XP beads. Under the source paper's analysis protocol: Custom Perl scripts pooled TCR sequences encoding the same protein, removed out-of-frame sequences and computed each clonotype's abundance. Any TCR sequence supported by only a single read was excluded from analysis. The metrics used to describe the repertoires included Shannon entropy, Gini index, clonality, richness, and the frequency of TCRs shared between repertoires. TCRdb reworked the public reads: Q25 trimming with fastp, MiXCR clone assembly, productive beta chains retained. Every entry covers one CDR3 protein and lists the most common genes and DNA from its rows. None of the V and J calls come from the authors' own analysis; TCRdb made them. This sample holds about 58,000 distinct CDR3 sequences; 23% were observed only once. The top ten clones comprise approximately 6.4% of the sample.

In this chain, TRBV6-5 is recombined with TRBJ2-2; the D gene is possibly TRBD1 or TRBD2, each agreeing over 5 bases. The sequenced sample was PBMCs, obtained after low-dose radiotherapy plus immunotherapy. The clonotype originates from a male donor with prostate cancer. Here is the DNA: TGTGCCAGCAGCCACGGCCTCTGGGGGACCGGGGAGCGGTTTTTT. It specifies CASSHGLWGTGERFF.